The 14 T cell receptor beta chains given below trace back to one sample, sequenced in a study of T cell clonality in common variable immunodeficiency. Findings and caveats of the study: Fewer deletions and N-nucleotide insertions were reportedly seen in common variable immunodeficiency TCR beta sequences.

The method was immunoSEQ multiplex PCR; TCRdb's version includes in-frame clones alone and lacks a portion of them. Singletons are absent from the sample, which has about 16,000 clones. Their cognate antigens are unknown. The sequenced material came from peripheral blood mononuclear cells. The receptor set was obtained from a human donor with common variable immunodeficiency.

This clone showed up many times. The CDR3 is CASSLDGGGYTF. CDR3 DNA, as far as it was read: TGTGCCAGCAGCTTAGACGGCGGGGGC. The rearrangement links TRBV7-9 to TRBJ1-2; D is ambiguous. The read comes to an end 3 residues before the CDR3 does, leaving the germline J gene to fill in the end. Germline CDR1 reads SEHNR; CDR2 reads FQNEAQ (reference sequence). The CDR3 consists of 12 residues.

This clone was found a few times. The read is 3 residues too short to cover the CDR3 end, so that end is filled in from the germline J gene. The chain is built from TRBV19 and TRBJ1-3; unclear D gene. Trimming left V 4 bases short and J 0 bases short, with 10 bases between. Per germline, CDR1 LNHDA and CDR2 SQIVND (reference sequence). The CDR3 is made up of 15 amino acids. The CDR3 loop reads CASSNLANSGNTIYF. The CDR3 bases that were read are TGTGCCAGTAGTAACTTAGCCAACTCTGGAAACACC. The full variable domain, in which reference TRBV19 and TRBJ1-3 provide the parts outside the CDR3, is DGGITQSPKYLFRKEGQNVTLSCEQNLNHDAMYWYRQDPGQGLRLIYYSQIVNDFQKGDIAEGYSVSREKKESFPLTVTSAQKNPTAFYLCASSNLANSGNTIYFGEGSWLTVV.

This clone was recorded a few times. The read comes to an end 3 residues before the CDR3 does, leaving the germline J gene to fill in the end. V and J are TRBV19 and TRBJ2-3; 10 bases align to TRBD1. This CDR3 has 16 amino acids. CDR1 LNHDA and CDR2 SQIVND come from the germline V gene (reference sequence). The V and J ends lost 2 bases and 3 bases, in that order; junction bases with no gene match: 5. The sequenced part of the CDR3 DNA is TGTGCCAGTAGTATACGACAGGGGGCAGAGACAGATACG. It yields the protein CASSIRQGAETDT. The full CDR3 sequence reads CASSIRQGAETDTQYF.

Concerning this clone itself: The observed sequence ends 3 residues before the CDR3 terminus, with the missing tail filled in from the germline J gene. This sample includes further DNA sequences coding for the same CDR3. V usage is TRBV5-1 and J usage is TRBJ1-5; 7 nucleotides align to TRBD1. CDR1 and CDR2 (germline): SGHRS, YFSETQ. With 5 bases clipped from V and 4 bases from J, the junction kept 6 bases outside the gene matches. The CDR3 is made up of 14 amino acids. The CDR3 bases that were read are TGCGCCAGCAGTCGACAGGGAGGAAATCAGCCC. This translates into CASSRQGGNQP. The CDR3 in full is CASSRQGGNQPQHF.

At least ten counts were recorded for this clone. The read finishes 3 residues shy of the CDR3 end, and the germline J gene is used to complete it. This chain connects TRBV6-2 or TRBV6-3 to TRBJ1-2; D gene ambiguous. Between the trimmed V and J ends, which lost 8 bases and 4 bases, there was a span of 5 bases. Per the germline V gene, CDR1 is MNHEY and CDR2 is SVGEGT. The CDR3 has 10 residues. The CDR3 protein is CASLGYGYTF. The covered CDR3 bases are TGTGCCAGCCTAGGCTATGGC.

Remarks on this clone: The CDR3 end lies 3 residues beyond the end of the read and is filled in from the germline J gene. V is TRBV19 and J is TRBJ2-1; 13 bases agree with TRBD2. J gave up 5 bases and V 3 bases, and 4 bases lay outside the gene matches. Looked up from germline, CDR1 is LNHDA and CDR2 is SQIVND (reference sequence). This CDR3 comprises 16 residues. The CDR3 here is CASSIGLAGVDNEQFF. CDR3 DNA, as far as it was read: TGTGCCAGTAGTATCGGACTAGCGGGAGTAGACAATGAG.

In its sample, this clone was seen a few times. Read data end 3 residues before the CDR3 end; the end is taken from the germline J gene. This chain joins TRBV7-2 and TRBJ1-5, with D perhaps TRBD1 (6 bases). Trimming pared 5 bases from V and 4 bases from J, leaving 9 bases between. CDR3 length equals 13 residues. Looked up from germline, CDR1 is SGHTA and CDR2 is FQGNSA. The DNA read from the CDR3 is TGTGCCAGCAGCCACGGACAGAATCAGCCC. Translation gives CASSHGQNQP. The whole CDR3 protein is CASSHGQNQPQHF.

Ten or more counts support this clone. The CDR3 is cut off 3 residues early in the read; its end comes from the germline J gene. This chain links TRBV29-1 with TRBJ2-1, with TRBD2 as a possible D gene (6 bases). CDR3 length: 11 amino acids. Trimming took 5 bases from V and 6 from J, leaving 8 bases between them. From germline, CDR1 is SQVTM and CDR2 ANQGSEA. The CDR3 sequence is CSVRGANEQFF. CDR3 bases read: TGCAGCGTTCGCGGGGCCAATGAG.

With respect to this clone: The CDR3 goes on 3 residues after the read ends, and that part is filled in from the germline J gene. J is TRBJ2-2 and V is TRBV19, with 11 nucleotides matching TRBD2. Germline V lookup: CDR1 LNHDA, CDR2 SQIVND (reference sequence). J was trimmed by 5 bases and V by 3 bases; bases with no gene match: 2. This CDR3 region has 15 residues. CDR3 protein: CASSILAGGTGELFF. Partial CDR3 DNA: TGTGCCAGTAGTATTCTAGCGGGGGGTACCGGGGAG.

The table lists this clone with many counts. The read terminates 3 residues ahead of where the CDR3 ends, so the germline J gene completes it. This sample also contains other DNA sequences that code for the same CDR3. This rearrangement joins TRBV19 to TRBJ2-6, with 11 bases lining up with TRBD1. In germline, CDR1 is LNHDA, CDR2 SQIVND (reference sequence). The CDR3 is 17 amino acids. V lost 5 bases, J lost 4 bases, and 7 bases stayed unmatched. CDR3 bases read: TGTGCCAGTAGTCGAGGACAGGGGGCGTCCGGGGCCAACGTC. Translated, it gives CASSRGQGASGANV. The complete CDR3 protein is CASSRGQGASGANVLTF.

The sample holds a few counts of this clone. The DNA ends 3 residues before the CDR3 does, and the rest of the CDR3 is filled in from the germline J gene. The V and J genes are TRBV6-2 or TRBV6-3 and TRBJ2-3; D is uncertain. V was shortened by 3 bases and J by 3 bases, with 7 bases between the two germline ends. CDR3 length equals 13 residues. Germline values: CDR1 MNHEY, CDR2 SVGEGT. This CDR3 reads CASSYPRTDTQYF. The covered CDR3 bases are TGTGCCAGCAGTTATCCCAGGACAGATACG.

The sample holds a few counts of this clone. The read ends 3 residues early relative to the CDR3; the germline J gene fills the gap. This chain connects TRBV6-1 to TRBJ1-4; 7 nucleotides line up with TRBD1. From germline, CDR1 is MNHNS and CDR2 SASEGT. The CDR3 is made up of 13 amino acids. Trimming took 4 bases from V and 5 from J; bases not matched to a gene: 1. CDR3 protein: CASSATGNEKLFF. The sequenced part of the CDR3 DNA is TGTGCCAGCAGTGCGACAGGGAATGAAAAA.

In regard to this clone: Sequencing ends 3 residues short of the CDR3 end; the germline J gene provides the rest. The rearrangement joins TRBV18 to TRBJ1-1; TRBD1 matches 12 bases. The CDR3 contains 13 residues. The germline V gene has CDR1 KGHSH and CDR2 LQKENI. The CDR3 loop is CASSQGQGAAAFF. The CDR3 DNA, read in part, is TGTGCCAGCTCACAGGGACAGGGGGCGGCC.

With respect to this clone: The germline gene is not matched at one end of the junction; a read error may be the cause. The read falls 3 residues short of the CDR3 end, and the missing part is taken from the germline J gene. V gene TRBV7-9 combines with J gene TRBJ1-1; a possible D gene is TRBD1 (5 bases). Germline-derived CDR1 and CDR2 are SEHNR and FQNEAQ (reference sequence). CDR3 length: 13 amino acids. The CDR3 spells CSSSPQEGVVAFF. The covered CDR3 bases are TGTTCCAGCAGCCCACAGGAGGGTGTGGTT.